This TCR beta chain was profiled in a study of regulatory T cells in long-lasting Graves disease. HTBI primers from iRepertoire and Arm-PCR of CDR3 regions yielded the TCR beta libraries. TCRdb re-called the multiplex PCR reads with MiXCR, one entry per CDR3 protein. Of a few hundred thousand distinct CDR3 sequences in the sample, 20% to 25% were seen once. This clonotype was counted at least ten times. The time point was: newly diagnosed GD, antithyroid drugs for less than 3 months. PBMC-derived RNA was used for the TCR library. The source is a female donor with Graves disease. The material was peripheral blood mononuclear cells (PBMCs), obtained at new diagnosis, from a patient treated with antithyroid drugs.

CDR3 nucleotides: TGTGCCAGCAGCCTCGGGCCGCCCCCGGGCTACAATGAGCAGTTCTTC. Residues: CASSLGPPPGYNEQFF. V usage is TRBV11-3 and J usage is TRBJ2-1; D remains ambiguous. The germline V gene encodes CDR1 SGHNT and CDR2 YENEEA. The CDR3 has 16 amino acids. V lost 5 bases and J 3 bases, leaving 17 bases between the germline ends.